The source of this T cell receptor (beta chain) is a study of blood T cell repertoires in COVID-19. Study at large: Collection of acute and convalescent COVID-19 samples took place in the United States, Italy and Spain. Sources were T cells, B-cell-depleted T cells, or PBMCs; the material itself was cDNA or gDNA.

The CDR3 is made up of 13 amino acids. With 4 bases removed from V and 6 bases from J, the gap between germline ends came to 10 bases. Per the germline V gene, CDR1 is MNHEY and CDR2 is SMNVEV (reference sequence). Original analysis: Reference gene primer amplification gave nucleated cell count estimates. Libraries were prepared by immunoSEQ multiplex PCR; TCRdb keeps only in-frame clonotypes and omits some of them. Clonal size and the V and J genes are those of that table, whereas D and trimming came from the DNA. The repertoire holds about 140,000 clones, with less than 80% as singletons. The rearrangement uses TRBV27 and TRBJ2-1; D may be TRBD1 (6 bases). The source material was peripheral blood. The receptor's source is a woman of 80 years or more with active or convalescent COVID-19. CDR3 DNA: TGTGCCAGCAGTTCAGGGGCGTCCAATGAGCAGTTCTTC. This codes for CASSSGASNEQFF.